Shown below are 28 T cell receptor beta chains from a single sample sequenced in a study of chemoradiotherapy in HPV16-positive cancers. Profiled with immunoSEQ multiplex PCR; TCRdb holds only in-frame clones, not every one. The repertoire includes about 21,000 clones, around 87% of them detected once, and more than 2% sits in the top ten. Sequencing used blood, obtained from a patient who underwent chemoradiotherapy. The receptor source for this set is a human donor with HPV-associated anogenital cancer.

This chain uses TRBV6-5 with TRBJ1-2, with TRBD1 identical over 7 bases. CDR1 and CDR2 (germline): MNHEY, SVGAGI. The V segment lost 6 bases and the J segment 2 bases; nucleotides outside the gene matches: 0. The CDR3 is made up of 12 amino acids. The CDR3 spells CASRQGNYGYTF. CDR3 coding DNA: TGTGCCAGCAGACAGGGGAACTATGGCTACACCTTC.

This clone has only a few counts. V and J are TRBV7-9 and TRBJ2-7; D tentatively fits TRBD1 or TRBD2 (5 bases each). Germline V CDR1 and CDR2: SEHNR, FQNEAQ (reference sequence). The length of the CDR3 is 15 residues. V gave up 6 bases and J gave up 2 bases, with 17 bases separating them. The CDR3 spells CASRETGTKAYEQYF. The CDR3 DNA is TGTGCCAGCAGAGAAACCGGGACGAAAGCCTACGAGCAGTACTTC.

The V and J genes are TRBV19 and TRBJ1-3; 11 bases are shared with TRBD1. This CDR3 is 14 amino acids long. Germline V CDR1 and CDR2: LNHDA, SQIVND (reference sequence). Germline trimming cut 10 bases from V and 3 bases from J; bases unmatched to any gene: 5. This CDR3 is CATGQGADGNTIYF. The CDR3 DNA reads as TGTGCCACCGGACAGGGGGCGGATGGAAACACCATATATTTT.

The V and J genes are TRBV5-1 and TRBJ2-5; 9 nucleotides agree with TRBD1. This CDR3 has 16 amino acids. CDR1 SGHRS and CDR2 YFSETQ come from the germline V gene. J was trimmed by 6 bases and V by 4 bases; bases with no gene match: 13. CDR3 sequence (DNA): TGCGCCAGCAGCCCCGGGGACAGGGTCACGAGCAAGACCCAGTACTTC. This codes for CASSPGDRVTSKTQYF.

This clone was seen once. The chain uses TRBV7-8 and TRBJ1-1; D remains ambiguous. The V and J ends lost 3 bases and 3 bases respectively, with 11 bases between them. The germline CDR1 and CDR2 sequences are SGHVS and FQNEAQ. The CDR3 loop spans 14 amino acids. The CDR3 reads CASSFLGRDTEAFF. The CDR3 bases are TGTGCCAGCAGCTTCCTGGGGAGAGACACTGAAGCTTTCTTT.

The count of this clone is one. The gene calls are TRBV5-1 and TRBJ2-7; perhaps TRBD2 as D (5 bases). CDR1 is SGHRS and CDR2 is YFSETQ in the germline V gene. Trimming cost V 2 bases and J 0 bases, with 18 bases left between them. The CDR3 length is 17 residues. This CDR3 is CASSFGRTRLNSYEQYF. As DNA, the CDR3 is TGCGCCAGCAGCTTCGGAAGAACTAGATTGAACTCCTACGAGCAGTACTTC.

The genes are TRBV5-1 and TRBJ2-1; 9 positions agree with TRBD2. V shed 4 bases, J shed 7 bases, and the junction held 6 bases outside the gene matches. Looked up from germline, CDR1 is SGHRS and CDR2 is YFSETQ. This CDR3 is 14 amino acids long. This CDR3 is CASSTAGGRNEQFF. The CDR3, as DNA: TGCGCCAGCAGCACTGCGGGGGGGCGGAATGAGCAGTTCTTC.

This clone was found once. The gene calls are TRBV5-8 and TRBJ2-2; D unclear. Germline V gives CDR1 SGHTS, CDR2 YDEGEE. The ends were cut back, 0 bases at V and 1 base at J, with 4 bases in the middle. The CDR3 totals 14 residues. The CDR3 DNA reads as TGTGCCAGCAGCTTGGACGGGAACACCGGGGAGCTGTTTTTT. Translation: CASSLDGNTGELFF.

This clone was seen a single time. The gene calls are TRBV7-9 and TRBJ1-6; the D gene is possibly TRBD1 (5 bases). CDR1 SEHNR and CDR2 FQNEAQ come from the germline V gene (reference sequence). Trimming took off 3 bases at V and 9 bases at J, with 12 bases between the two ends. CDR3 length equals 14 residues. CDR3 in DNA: TGTGCCAGCAGCTTCGGGGGACTGTCTTCACCCCTCCACTTT. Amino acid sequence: CASSFGGLSSPLHF.

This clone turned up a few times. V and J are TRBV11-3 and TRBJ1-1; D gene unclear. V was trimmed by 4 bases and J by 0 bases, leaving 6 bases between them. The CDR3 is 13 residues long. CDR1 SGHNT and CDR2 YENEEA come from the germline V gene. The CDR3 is CASSSTVNTEAFF. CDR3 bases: TGTGCCAGCAGCTCAACAGTGAACACTGAAGCTTTCTTT.

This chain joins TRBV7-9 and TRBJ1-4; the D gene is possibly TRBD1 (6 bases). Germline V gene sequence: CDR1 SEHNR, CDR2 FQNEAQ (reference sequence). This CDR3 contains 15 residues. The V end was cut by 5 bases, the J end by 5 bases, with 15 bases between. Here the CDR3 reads CASSENGQKNEKLFF. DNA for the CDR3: TGTGCCAGCAGCGAAAACGGACAGAAGAATGAAAAACTGTTTTTT.

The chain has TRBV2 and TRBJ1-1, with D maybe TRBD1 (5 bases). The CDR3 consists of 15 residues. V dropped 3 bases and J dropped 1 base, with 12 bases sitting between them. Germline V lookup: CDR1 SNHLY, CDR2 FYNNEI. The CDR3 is CASSEDFGGNTEAFF. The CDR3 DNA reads TGTGCCAGCAGTGAGGACTTCGGGGGGAACACTGAAGCTTTCTTT.

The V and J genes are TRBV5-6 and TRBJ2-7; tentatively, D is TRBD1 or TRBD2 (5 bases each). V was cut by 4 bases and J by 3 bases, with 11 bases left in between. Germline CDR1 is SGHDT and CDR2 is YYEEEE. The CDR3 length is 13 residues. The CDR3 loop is CASSRGPFYEQYF. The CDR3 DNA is TGTGCCAGCAGCCGGGGACCGTTCTACGAGCAGTACTTC.

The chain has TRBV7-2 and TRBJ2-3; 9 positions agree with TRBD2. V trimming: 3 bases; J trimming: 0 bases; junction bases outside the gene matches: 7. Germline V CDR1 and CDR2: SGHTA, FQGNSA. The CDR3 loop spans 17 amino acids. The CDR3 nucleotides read TGTGCCAGCAGCTTTCAGTCTACTAGCGGGAGCACAGATACGCAGTATTTT. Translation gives CASSFQSTSGSTDTQYF.

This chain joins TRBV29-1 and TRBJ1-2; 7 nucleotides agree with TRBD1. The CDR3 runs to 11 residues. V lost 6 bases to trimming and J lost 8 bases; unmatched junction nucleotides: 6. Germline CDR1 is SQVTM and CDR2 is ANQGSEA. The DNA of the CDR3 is TGCAGCGTAGACAGGGTGTCCGGCTACACCTTC. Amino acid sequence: CSVDRVSGYTF.

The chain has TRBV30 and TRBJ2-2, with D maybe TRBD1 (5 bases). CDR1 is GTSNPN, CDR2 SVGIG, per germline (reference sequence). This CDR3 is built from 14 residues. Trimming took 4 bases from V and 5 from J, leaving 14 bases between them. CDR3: CAWTPDQGTGELFF. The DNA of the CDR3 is TGTGCCTGGACCCCGGATCAGGGTACCGGGGAGCTGTTTTTT.

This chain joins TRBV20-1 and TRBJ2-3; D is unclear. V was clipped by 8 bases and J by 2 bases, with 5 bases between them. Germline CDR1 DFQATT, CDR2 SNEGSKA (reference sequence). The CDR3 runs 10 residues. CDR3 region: CSPSTDTQYF. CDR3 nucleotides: TGCAGTCCTTCCACAGATACGCAGTATTTT.

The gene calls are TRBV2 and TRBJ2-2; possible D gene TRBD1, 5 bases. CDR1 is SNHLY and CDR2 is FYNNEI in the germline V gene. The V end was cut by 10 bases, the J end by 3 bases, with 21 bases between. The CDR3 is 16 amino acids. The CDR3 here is CATGFEQVDYTGELFF. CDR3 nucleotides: TGTGCCACAGGTTTCGAACAGGTAGACTACACCGGGGAGCTGTTTTTT. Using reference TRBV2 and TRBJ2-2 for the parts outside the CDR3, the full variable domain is EPEVTQTPSHQVTQMGQEVILRCVPISNHLYFYWYRQILGQKVEFLVSFYNNEISEKSEIFDDQFSVERPDGSNFTLKIRSTKLEDSAMYFCATGFEQVDYTGELFFGEGSRLTVL.

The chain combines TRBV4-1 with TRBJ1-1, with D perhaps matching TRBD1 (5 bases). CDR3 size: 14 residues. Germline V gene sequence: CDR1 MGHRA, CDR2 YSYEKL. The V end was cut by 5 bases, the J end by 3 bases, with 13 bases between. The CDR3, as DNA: TGCGCCAGCAGCTTCCAGGGAGGGGACACTGAAGCTTTCTTT. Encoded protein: CASSFQGGDTEAFF.

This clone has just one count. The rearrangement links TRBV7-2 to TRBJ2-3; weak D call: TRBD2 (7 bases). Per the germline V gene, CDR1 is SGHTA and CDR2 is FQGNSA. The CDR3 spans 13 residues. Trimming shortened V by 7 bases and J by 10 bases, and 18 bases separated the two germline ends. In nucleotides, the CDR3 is TGTGCCAGCACCTTGTCGGGGGGCTTCGCGCAGTATTTT. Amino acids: CASTLSGGFAQYF.

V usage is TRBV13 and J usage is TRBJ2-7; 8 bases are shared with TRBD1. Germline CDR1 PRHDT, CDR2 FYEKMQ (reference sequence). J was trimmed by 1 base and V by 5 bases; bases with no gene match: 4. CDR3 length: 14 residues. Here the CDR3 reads CASSIWTGSYEQYF. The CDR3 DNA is TGTGCCAGCAGCATATGGACAGGGTCCTACGAGCAGTACTTC. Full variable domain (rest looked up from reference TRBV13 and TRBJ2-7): AAGVIQSPRHLIKEKRETATLKCYPIPRHDTVYWYQQGPGQDPQFLISFYEKMQSDKGSIPDRFSAQQFSDYHSELNMSSLELGDSALYFCASSIWTGSYEQYFGPGTRLTVT.

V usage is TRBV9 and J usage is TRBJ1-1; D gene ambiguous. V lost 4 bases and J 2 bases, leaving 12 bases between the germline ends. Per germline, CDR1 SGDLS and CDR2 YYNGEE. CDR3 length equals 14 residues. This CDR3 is CASSPSPSNTEAFF. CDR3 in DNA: TGTGCCAGCAGCCCTAGTCCGTCCAACACTGAAGCTTTCTTT.

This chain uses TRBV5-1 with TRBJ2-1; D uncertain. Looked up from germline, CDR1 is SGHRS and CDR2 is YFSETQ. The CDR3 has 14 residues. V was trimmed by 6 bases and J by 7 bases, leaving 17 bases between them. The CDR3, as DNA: TGCGCCAGCACCAAAGGTGGGGTCCAGAATGAGCAGTTCTTC. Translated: CASTKGGVQNEQFF. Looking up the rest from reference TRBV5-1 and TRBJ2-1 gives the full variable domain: KAGVTQTPRYLIKTRGQQVTLSCSPISGHRSVSWYQQTPGQGLQFLFEYFSETQRNKGNFPGRFSGRQFSNSRSEMNVSTLELGDSALYLCASTKGGVQNEQFFGPGTRLTVL.

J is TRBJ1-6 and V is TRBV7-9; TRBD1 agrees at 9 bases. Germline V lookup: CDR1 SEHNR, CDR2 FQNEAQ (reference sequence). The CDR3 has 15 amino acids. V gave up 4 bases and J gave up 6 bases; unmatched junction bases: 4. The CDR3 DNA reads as TGTGCCAGCAGCTACCGGGACAGGGTTAATTCACCCCTCCACTTT. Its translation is CASSYRDRVNSPLHF.

CDR3 in DNA: TGTGCCAGCAGCCAACTAGCAGTCCCTTGGAATGAGCAGTTCTTC. As protein: CASSQLAVPWNEQFF. The J gene is TRBJ2-1, the V gene TRBV7-2; D may be TRBD2 (6 bases). Per germline, CDR1 SGHTA and CDR2 FQGNSA. The CDR3 has 15 residues. The V end lost 5 bases, the J end lost 7 bases, and 18 bases lay between the germline ends.

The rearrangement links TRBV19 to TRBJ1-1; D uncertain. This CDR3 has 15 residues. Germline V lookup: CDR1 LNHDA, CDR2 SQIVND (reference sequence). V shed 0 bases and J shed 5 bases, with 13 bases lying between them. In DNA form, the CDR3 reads TGTGCCAGTAGTATAGATTCCTGGGCGTATACTGAAGCTTTCTTT. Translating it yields CASSIDSWAYTEAFF. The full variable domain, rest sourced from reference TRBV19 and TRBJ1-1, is DGGITQSPKYLFRKEGQNVTLSCEQNLNHDAMYWYRQDPGQGLRLIYYSQIVNDFQKGDIAEGYSVSREKKESFPLTVTSAQKNPTAFYLCASSIDSWAYTEAFFGQGTRLTVV.

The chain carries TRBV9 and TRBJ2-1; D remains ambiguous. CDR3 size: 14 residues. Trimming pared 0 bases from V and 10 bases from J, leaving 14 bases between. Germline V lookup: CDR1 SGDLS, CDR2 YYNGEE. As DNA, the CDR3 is TGTGCCAGCAGCGTAGAAATGAGGAGCAGAGAGCAGTTCTTC. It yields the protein CASSVEMRSREQFF.

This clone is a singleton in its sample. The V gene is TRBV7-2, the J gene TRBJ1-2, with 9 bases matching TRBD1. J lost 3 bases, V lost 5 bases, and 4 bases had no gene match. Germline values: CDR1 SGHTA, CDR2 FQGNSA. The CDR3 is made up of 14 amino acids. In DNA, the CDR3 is TGTGCCAGCAGCCGGGACAGGGCCGACTATGGCTACACCTTC. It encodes CASSRDRADYGYTF. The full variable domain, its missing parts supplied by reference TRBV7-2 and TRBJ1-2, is GAGVSQSPSNKVTEKGKDVELRCDPISGHTALYWYRQSLGQGLEFLIYFQGNSAPDKSGLPSDRFSAERTGGSVSTLTIQRTQQEDSAVYLCASSRDRADYGYTFGSGTRLTVV.